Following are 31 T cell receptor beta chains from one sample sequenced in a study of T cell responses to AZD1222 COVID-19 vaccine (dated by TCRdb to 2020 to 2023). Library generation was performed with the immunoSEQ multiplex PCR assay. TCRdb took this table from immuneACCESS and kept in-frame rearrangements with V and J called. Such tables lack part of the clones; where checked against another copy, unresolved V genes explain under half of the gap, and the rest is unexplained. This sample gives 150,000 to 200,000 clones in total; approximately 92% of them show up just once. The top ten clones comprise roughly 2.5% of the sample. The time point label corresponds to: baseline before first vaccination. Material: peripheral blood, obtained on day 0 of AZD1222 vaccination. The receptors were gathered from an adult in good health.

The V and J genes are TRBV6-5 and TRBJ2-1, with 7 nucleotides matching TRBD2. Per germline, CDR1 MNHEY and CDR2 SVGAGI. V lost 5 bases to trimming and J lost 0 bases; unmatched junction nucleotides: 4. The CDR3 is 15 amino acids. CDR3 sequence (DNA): TGTGCCAGCAGTCCTAGCGGTAGCTCCTACAATGAGCAGTTCTTC. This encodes CASSPSGSSYNEQFF.

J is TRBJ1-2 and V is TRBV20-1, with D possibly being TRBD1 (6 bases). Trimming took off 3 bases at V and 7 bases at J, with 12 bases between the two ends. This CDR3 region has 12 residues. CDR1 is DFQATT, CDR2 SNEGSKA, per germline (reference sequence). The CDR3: CSASRTDIGYTF. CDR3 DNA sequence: TGCAGTGCTAGTAGGACAGATATTGGCTACACCTTC.

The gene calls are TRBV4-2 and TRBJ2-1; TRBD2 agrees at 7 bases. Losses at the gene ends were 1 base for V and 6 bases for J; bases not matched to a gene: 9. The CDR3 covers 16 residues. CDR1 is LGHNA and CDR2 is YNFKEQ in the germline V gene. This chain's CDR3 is CASSQGAAGLSNEQFF. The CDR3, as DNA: TGTGCCAGCAGCCAAGGGGCTGCGGGACTAAGCAATGAGCAGTTCTTC.

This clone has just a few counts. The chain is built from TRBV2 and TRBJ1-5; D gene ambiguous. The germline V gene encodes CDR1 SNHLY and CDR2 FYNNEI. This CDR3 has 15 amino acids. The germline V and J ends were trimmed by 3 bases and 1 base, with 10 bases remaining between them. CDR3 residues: CASSDQWGSNQPQHF. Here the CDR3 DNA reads TGTGCCAGCAGTGATCAGTGGGGAAGCAATCAGCCCCAGCATTTT.

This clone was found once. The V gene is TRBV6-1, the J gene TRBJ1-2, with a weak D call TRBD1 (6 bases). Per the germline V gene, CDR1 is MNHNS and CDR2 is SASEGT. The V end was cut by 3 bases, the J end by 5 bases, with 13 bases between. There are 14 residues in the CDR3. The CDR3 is CASSETGSVYGYTF. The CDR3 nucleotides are TGTGCCAGCAGTGAGACAGGTTCGGTTTATGGCTACACCTTC.

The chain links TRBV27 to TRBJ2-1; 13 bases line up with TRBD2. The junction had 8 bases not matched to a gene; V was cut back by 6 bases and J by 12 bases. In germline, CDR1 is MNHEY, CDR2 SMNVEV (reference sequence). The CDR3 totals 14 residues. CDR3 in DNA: TGTGCCAGCAGGGGACTAGCGGGATTTGTTACGCAGTTCTTC. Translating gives CASRGLAGFVTQFF.

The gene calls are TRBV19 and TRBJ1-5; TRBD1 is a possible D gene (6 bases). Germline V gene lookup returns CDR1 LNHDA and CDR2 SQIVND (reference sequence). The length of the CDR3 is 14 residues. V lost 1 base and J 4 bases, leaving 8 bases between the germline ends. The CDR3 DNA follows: TGTGCCAGTAGTATAGCTCAGGGGAATCAGCCCCAGCATTTT. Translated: CASSIAQGNQPQHF.

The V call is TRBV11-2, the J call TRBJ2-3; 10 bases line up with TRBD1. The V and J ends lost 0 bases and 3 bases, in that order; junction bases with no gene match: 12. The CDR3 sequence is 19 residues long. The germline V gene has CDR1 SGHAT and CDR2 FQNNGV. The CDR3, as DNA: TGTGCCAGCAGCTTAGAGCAGACCGGGACAGGGGTACTGACAGATACGCAGTATTTT. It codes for CASSLEQTGTGVLTDTQYF.

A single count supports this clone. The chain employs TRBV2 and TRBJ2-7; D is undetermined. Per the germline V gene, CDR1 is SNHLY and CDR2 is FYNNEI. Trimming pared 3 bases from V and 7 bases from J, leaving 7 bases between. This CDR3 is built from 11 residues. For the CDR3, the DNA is TGTGCCAGCAGTGAGCACCAAGAGCAGTACTTC. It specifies CASSEHQEQYF.

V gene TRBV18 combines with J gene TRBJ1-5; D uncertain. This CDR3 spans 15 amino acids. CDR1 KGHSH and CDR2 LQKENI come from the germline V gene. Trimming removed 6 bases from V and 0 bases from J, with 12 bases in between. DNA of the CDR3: TGTGCCAGCTCCGTGAAACGGATTAGCAATCAGCCCCAGCATTTT. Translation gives CASSVKRISNQPQHF.

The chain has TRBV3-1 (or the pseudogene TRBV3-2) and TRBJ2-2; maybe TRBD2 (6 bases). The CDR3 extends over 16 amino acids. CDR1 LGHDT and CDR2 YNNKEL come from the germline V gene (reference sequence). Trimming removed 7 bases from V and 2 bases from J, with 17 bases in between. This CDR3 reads CASTISLAPNTGELFF. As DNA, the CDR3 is TGTGCCAGCACGATTTCTCTAGCGCCCAACACCGGGGAGCTGTTTTTT.

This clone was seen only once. The CDR3 DNA sequence: TGTGCCAGCTCACCAATGACAGGACATGATAAAGGCTACACCTTC. Its protein is CASSPMTGHDKGYTF. This chain joins TRBV18 and TRBJ1-2; the D gene is possibly TRBD1 (6 bases). CDR1 is KGHSH, CDR2 LQKENI, per germline. This CDR3 comprises 15 residues. V lost 2 bases and J lost 8, with 18 bases in between.

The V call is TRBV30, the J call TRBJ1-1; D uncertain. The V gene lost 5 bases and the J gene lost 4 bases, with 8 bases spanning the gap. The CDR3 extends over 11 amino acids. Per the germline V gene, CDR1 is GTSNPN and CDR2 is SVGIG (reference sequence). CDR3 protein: CAWSKGTEAFF. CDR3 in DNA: TGTGCCTGGTCAAAGGGCACTGAAGCTTTCTTT.

The CDR3 protein is CTSSQDPSTGMGNSPLHF. The CDR3 bases are TGCACCAGCAGCCAAGATCCCTCTACAGGGATGGGAAATTCACCCCTCCACTTT. The chain has TRBV1 and TRBJ1-6; the table's D call TRBD1 went unverified against the DNA. TRBV1 represents a pseudogene. This CDR3 has 18 amino acids.

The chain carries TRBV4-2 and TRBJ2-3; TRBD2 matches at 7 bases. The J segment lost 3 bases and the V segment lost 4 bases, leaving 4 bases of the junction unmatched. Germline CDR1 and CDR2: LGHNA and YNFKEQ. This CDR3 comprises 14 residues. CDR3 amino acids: CASSPPGGTDTQYF. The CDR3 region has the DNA TGTGCCAGCAGCCCGCCGGGAGGTACAGATACGCAGTATTTT.

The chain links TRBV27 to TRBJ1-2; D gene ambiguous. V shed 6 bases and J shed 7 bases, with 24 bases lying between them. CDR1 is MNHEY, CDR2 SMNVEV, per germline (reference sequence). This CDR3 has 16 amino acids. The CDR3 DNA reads TGTGCCAGCAGCCAACTCGGACGGGCAACTATGTCTGGCTACACCTTC. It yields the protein CASSQLGRATMSGYTF.

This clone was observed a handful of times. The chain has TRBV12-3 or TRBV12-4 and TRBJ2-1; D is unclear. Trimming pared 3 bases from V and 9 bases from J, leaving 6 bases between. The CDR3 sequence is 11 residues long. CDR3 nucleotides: TGTGCCAGCAGTTTTGGCAGTGAGCAGTTCTTC. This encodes CASSFGSEQFF.

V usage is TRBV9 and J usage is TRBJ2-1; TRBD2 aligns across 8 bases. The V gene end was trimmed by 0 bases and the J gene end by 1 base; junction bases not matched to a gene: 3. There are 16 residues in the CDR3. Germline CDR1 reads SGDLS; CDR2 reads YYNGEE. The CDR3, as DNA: TGTGCCAGCAGCGTAGGAAGCGGGAGTTCCTACAATGAGCAGTTCTTC. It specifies CASSVGSGSSYNEQFF.

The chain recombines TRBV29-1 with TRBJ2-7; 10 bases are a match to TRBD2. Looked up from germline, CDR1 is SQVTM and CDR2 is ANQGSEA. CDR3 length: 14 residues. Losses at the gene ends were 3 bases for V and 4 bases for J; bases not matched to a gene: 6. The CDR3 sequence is CSVEKREGPYEQYF. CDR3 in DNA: TGCAGCGTTGAGAAGCGGGAGGGCCCATACGAGCAGTACTTC.

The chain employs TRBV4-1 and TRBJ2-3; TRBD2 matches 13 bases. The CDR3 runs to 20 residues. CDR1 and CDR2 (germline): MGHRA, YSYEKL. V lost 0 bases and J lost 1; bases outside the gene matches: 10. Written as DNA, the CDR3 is TGCGCCAGCAGCCAAGATCCCATGACTAGCGGGAGGTCGGGCACAGATACGCAGTATTTT. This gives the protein CASSQDPMTSGRSGTDTQYF.

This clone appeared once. The CDR3 loop is CASSLVGNTIYF. Written as DNA, the CDR3 is TGTGCCAGCAGCTTGGTTGGAAACACCATATATTTT. The genes are TRBV5-6 and TRBJ1-3; D is unresolved. CDR1 and CDR2 (germline): SGHDT, YYEEEE. The CDR3 totals 12 residues. V was trimmed by 0 bases and J by 3 bases, leaving 1 base between them. The variable domain in full, completed from reference TRBV5-6 and TRBJ1-3, reads DAGVTQSPTHLIKTRGQQVTLRCSPKSGHDTVSWYQQALGQGPQFIFQYYEEEERQRGNFPDRFSGHQFPNYSSELNVNALLLGDSALYLCASSLVGNTIYFGEGSWLTVV.

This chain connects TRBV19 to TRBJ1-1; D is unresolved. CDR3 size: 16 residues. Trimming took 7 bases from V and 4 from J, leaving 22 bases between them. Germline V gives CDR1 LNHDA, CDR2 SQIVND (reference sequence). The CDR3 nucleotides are TGTGCCAGTACCCACCCGGGGAGGGTTCGAGGCACTGAAGCTTTCTTT. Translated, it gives CASTHPGRVRGTEAFF.

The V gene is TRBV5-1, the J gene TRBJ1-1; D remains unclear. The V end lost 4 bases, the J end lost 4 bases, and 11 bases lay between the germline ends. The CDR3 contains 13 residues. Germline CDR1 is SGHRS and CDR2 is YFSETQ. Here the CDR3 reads CASSPREVTEAFF. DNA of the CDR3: TGCGCCAGCAGCCCTCGGGAAGTCACTGAAGCTTTCTTT.

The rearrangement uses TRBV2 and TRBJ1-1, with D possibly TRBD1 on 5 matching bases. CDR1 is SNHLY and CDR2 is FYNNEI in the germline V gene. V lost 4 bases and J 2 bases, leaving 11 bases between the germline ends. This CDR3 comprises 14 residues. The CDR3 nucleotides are TGTGCCAGCAGTGCCCAGGGTTATAACACTGAAGCTTTCTTT. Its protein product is CASSAQGYNTEAFF.

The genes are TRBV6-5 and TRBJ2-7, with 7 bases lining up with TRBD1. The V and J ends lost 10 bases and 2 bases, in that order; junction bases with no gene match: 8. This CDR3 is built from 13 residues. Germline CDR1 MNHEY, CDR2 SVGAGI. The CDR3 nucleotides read TGTGCCACCCTACCGGACAGGACCTACGAGCAGTACTTC. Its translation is CATLPDRTYEQYF.

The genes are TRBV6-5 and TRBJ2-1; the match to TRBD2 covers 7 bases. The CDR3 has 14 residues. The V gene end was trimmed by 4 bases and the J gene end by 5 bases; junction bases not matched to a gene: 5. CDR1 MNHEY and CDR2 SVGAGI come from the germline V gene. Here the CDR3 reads CASSSGRGNNEQFF. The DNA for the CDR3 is TGTGCCAGCAGTTCCGGGCGGGGGAACAATGAGCAGTTCTTC.

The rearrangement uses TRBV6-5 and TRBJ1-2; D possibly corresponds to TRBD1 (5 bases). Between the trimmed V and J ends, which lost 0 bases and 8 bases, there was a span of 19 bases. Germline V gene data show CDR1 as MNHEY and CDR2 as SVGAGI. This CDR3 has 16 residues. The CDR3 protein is CASSYSSDIFPKGYTF. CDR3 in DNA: TGTGCCAGCAGTTACTCGTCGGACATTTTCCCGAAAGGCTACACCTTC.

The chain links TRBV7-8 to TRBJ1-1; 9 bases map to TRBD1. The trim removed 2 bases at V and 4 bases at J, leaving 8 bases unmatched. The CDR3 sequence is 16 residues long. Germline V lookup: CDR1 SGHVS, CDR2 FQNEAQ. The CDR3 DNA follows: TGTGCCAGCAGCTTAACGCCCGGGACAGGGAGCACTGAAGCTTTCTTT. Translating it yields CASSLTPGTGSTEAFF.

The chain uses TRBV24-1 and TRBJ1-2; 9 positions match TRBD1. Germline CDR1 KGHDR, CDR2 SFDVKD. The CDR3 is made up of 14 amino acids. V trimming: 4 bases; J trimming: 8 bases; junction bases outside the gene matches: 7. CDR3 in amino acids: CATSDPGQGSGYTF. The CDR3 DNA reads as TGTGCCACCAGTGACCCGGGACAGGGTAGCGGCTACACCTTC.

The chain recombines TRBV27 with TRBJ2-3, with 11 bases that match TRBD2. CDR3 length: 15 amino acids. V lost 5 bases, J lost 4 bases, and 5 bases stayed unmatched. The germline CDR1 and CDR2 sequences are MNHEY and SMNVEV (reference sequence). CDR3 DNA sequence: TGTGCCAGCAGTCGGTTGACTAGCGGGGCAGATACGCAGTATTTT. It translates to CASSRLTSGADTQYF.

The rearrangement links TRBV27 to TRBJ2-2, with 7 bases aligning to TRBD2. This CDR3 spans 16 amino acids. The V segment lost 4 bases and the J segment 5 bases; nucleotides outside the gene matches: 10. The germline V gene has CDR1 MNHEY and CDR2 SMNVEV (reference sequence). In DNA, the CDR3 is TGTGCCAGCAGTTCGAGGACTAGAGGGCCTACCGGGGAGCTGTTTTTT. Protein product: CASSSRTRGPTGELFF.